This record concerns one TCR beta chain sequence. Its antigen is unknown. The data derive from a study of vaccination effects on CD4 cells after COVID-19. The CDR3 spans 17 residues. V was cut by 5 bases and J by 0 bases, with 17 bases left in between. Germline CDR1 and CDR2: SGHTA and FQGNSA. The method was immunoSEQ multiplex PCR; TCRdb's version includes in-frame clones alone and lacks a portion of them. The data contain about 73,000 clones, 73% of them singletons. Cultured cells yielded isolated CD4+ T cells after around 10 days. The participants, recipients of two vaccine doses, got either BNT162b2 or mRNA-1273. Previously uninfected by SARS-CoV-2, the vaccine recipients also showed negative nucleocapsid antibodies.

The TCR comes from a human donor who received a COVID-19 vaccine. This chain connects TRBV7-2 to TRBJ1-5, with unresolved D. Specimen: CD4+ T cells from PBMCs cultured without peptide, collected after COVID-19 vaccination. The CDR3 DNA is TGTGCCAGCAGCCCCCCTGGTTACGGGTATAGCAATCAGCCCCAGCATTTT. Residues: CASSPPGYGYSNQPQHF.